This T cell receptor beta chain was obtained from a study of blood T cell repertoires in COVID-19. Generated by immunoSEQ multiplex PCR, the TCRdb table keeps only in-frame clones and is missing some. The table records approximately 250,000 clones, around 80% of them present only once. In germline, CDR1 is MDHEN, CDR2 SYDVKM. V was shortened by 6 bases and J by 5 bases, with 7 bases between the two germline ends. This CDR3 has 12 residues. Only one count was recorded for this clone. The source material was PBMCs or T cells enriched from blood (not recorded which). The TCR originated in a man aged 35-49 years who had recovered from COVID-19. The chain links TRBV28 to TRBJ1-4; unclear D gene. The CDR3 region has the DNA TGTGCCAGCAGGAGCCCGAATGAAAAACTGTTTTTT. Translated, it gives CASRSPNEKLFF.